Presented here are 29 T cell receptor beta chains from one specimen sequenced in a study of blood T cells in healthy people across ages. Next came a second PCR, run for about 6 to 11 cycles, which used a sample-barcoded 5' primer along with a J-beta primer mix. From the 5' RACE reads, TCRdb called clonotypes with MiXCR, one entry per CDR3 protein. The sample consists of over 600,000 distinct CDR3 sequences, around a fifth of them appearing once. The sample was blood. The receptors shown here come from a man between 65 and 85 years old in good health.

On this clonotype itself: As the CDR3 is not closed by the conserved phenylalanine or tryptophan, this likely results from a read error. The genes are TRBV7-8 and TRBJ2-5; 8 bases agree with TRBD2. The CDR3 runs to 16 residues. The germline V gene has CDR1 SGHVS and CDR2 FQNEAQ. The CDR3 region has the DNA TGTGCCAGCAGCTTAGTTCTAGCGGGTACCCAAGGGACCCAGTACCTC. Translating gives CASSLVLAGTQGTQYL.

CDR3 region: CASSQEAAPYNEQFF. The CDR3 bases are TGCGCCAGCAGCCAAGAAGCGGCGCCCTACAATGAGCAGTTCTTC. The chain is built from TRBV4-3 and TRBJ2-1; weak D call: TRBD2 (5 bases). Trimming shortened V by 0 bases and J by 2 bases, and 8 bases separated the two germline ends. CDR1 and CDR2 (germline): LGHNA, YSLEER. CDR3 length: 15 residues.

The rearrangement links TRBV3-1 to TRBJ1-4; TRBD1 agrees at 10 bases. The CDR3 totals 14 residues. The germline V gene has CDR1 LGHDT and CDR2 YNNKEL (reference sequence). V was pared by 4 bases and J by 8 bases, with 4 bases of the junction left unmatched. CDR3 protein: CASSRPGQGEKLFF. In DNA, the CDR3 is TGTGCCAGCAGCCGGCCGGGACAGGGGGAAAAACTGTTTTTT.

The V gene is TRBV5-1, the J gene TRBJ2-3; 8 positions agree with TRBD2. The V and J ends lost 0 bases and 7 bases, in that order; junction bases with no gene match: 7. The CDR3 is 15 amino acids. In germline, CDR1 is SGHRS, CDR2 YFSETQ. CDR3 bases: TGCGCCAGCAGCTTGGCAGCGGGAGCAGAAAATACGCAGTATTTT. This sequence encodes CASSLAAGAENTQYF. The entire variable domain, with the rest obtained from reference TRBV5-1 and TRBJ2-3, is as follows: KAGVTQTPRYLIKTRGQQVTLSCSPISGHRSVSWYQQTPGQGLQFLFEYFSETQRNKGNFPGRFSGRQFSNSRSEMNVSTLELGDSALYLCASSLAAGAENTQYFGPGTRLTVL.

The rearrangement links TRBV29-1 to TRBJ2-5; D unresolved. The end of the DNA is better explained by TRBJ2-7, so the J call may be wrong. The CDR3 has 12 amino acids. Germline values: CDR1 SQVTM, CDR2 ANQGSEA. DNA for the CDR3: TGCAGCGTCAAACACTCCGGCTACGAGCAGTACTTC. Translating gives CSVKHSGYEQYF.

This chain links TRBV20-1 with TRBJ1-5; TRBD1 might be the D (5 bases). The CDR3 loop spans 15 amino acids. V dropped 1 base and J dropped 2 bases, with 12 bases sitting between them. Looked up from germline, CDR1 is DFQATT and CDR2 is SNEGSKA (reference sequence). The DNA for the CDR3 is TGCAGTGCTAGAGCGGCAGGGCTTGGCAATCAGCCCCAGCATTTT. Protein product: CSARAAGLGNQPQHF.

This clonotype was counted a few times. The rearrangement joins TRBV18 to TRBJ2-5, with 10 bases aligning to TRBD1. This CDR3 spans 15 amino acids. Germline trimming cut 3 bases from V and 5 bases from J; bases unmatched to any gene: 6. Germline V gene lookup returns CDR1 KGHSH and CDR2 LQKENI. CDR3 sequence (DNA): TGTGCCAGCTCACCCCTGACAGGGGGCGATGAGACCCAGTACTTC. It codes for CASSPLTGGDETQYF. The entire variable domain, with the rest obtained from reference TRBV18 and TRBJ2-5, is as follows: NAGVMQNPRHLVRRRGQEARLRCSPMKGHSHVYWYRQLPEEGLKFMVYLQKENIIDESGMPKERFSAEFPKEGPSILRIQQVVRGDSAAYFCASSPLTGGDETQYFGPGTRLLVL.

This clonotype was seen at least ten times. The chain uses TRBV6-5 and TRBJ1-1, with D uncertain. Germline CDR1 is MNHEY and CDR2 is SVGAGI. This CDR3 is built from 13 residues. The V end lost 6 bases, the J end lost 3 bases, and 11 bases lay between the germline ends. CDR3 sequence: CASSAPEYTEAFF. As DNA, the CDR3 is TGTGCCAGCAGCGCACCAGAGTACACTGAAGCTTTCTTT.

The chain has TRBV9 and TRBJ2-1; D call uncertain. Deletions cut 0 bases from V and 8 bases from J, with 12 bases between. CDR1 is SGDLS and CDR2 is YYNGEE in the germline V gene. This CDR3 contains 14 residues. CDR3 in amino acids: CASSVAHRADEQFF. The DNA of the CDR3 is TGTGCCAGCAGCGTAGCACACAGAGCTGATGAGCAGTTCTTC.

The V gene is TRBV7-2, the J gene TRBJ2-7, with TRBD2 matching over 8 bases. Trimming took 1 base from V and 6 from J; bases not matched to a gene: 5. Germline V gene sequence: CDR1 SGHTA, CDR2 FQGNSA. The CDR3 is made up of 14 amino acids. In nucleotides, the CDR3 is TGTGCCAGCAGCTTAGTCGGGAGGGCCGGCGAGCAGTACTTC. Translated: CASSLVGRAGEQYF.

This clonotype has just a few counts. The chain links TRBV3-1 to TRBJ2-2; D perhaps matches TRBD2 (6 bases). With 5 bases removed from V and 4 bases from J, the gap between germline ends came to 14 bases. The CDR3 has 15 amino acids. Germline assignment: CDR1 LGHDT and CDR2 YNNKEL (reference sequence). The chain's CDR3 is CASSRDFATTGELFF. CDR3 nucleotides: TGTGCCAGCAGCAGGGACTTCGCTACCACCGGGGAGCTGTTTTTT.

This clonotype showed up just a few times. This chain connects TRBV28 to TRBJ2-7; the D gene is possibly TRBD1 (5 bases). From germline, CDR1 is MDHEN and CDR2 SYDVKM. Trimming cost V 5 bases and J 3 bases, with 17 bases left between them. The CDR3 is made up of 15 amino acids. CDR3 sequence: CASSRRSGSLYEQYF. As DNA, the CDR3 is TGTGCCAGCAGTCGTCGGTCAGGGTCTCTCTACGAGCAGTACTTC.

This clonotype was seen a handful of times. The V and J genes are TRBV29-1 and TRBJ1-2; D is perhaps TRBD1 (6 bases). Trimming stripped 1 base from V and 6 bases from J, with 9 bases between. The CDR3 has 12 amino acids. From germline, CDR1 is SQVTM and CDR2 ANQGSEA. CDR3 coding DNA: TGCAGCGTTGAAGCGGGGGGCAATGGCTACACCTTC. Its translation is CSVEAGGNGYTF.

The CDR3 loop reads CAVTSVKNIQYF. In nucleotides, the CDR3 is TGTGCCGTTACTAGCGTTAAAAACATTCAGTACTTC. This chain joins TRBV28 and TRBJ2-4, with TRBD2 matching 7 bases. Germline CDR1 and CDR2: MDHEN and SYDVKM. Trimming at V came to 11 bases and at J to 4 bases, leaving 5 bases not matched to a gene. This CDR3 has 12 amino acids.

With respect to this clonotype: A read error may account for a junction end that differs from germline. This chain links TRBV28 with TRBJ2-5; 13 bases fit TRBD2. Germline V gene data show CDR1 as MDHEN and CDR2 as SYDVKM. The CDR3 runs 15 residues. The CDR3 region is CASSIGTSGVNEQSF. The CDR3 coding sequence is TGTGCCAGCAGTATCGGGACTAGCGGGGTCAATGAGCAGTCCTTC.

The J gene is TRBJ2-2, the V gene TRBV20-1; 13 bases align to TRBD2. V dropped 3 bases and J dropped 6; count of bases not matched to a gene: 7. Per germline, CDR1 DFQATT and CDR2 SNEGSKA (reference sequence). The CDR3 consists of 16 residues. Here the CDR3 reads CSASGTSGIIPGELFF. The CDR3 nucleotides read TGCAGTGCTAGTGGGACTAGCGGGATCATACCCGGGGAGCTGTTTTTT.

This clonotype was seen only a few times. V usage is TRBV3-1 and J usage is TRBJ2-3; a weak D match, TRBD1 (5 bases). The CDR3 extends over 15 amino acids. Trimming stripped 1 base from V and 3 bases from J, with 11 bases between. Germline V gene lookup returns CDR1 LGHDT and CDR2 YNNKEL (reference sequence). CDR3: CASSQGGRATDTQYF. DNA of the CDR3: TGTGCCAGCAGCCAAGGCGGCAGGGCTACAGATACGCAGTATTTT.

In its sample, this clonotype was seen a few times. J is TRBJ1-2 and V is TRBV12-3 or TRBV12-4, with D possibly being TRBD1 (6 bases). V lost 2 bases and J 8 bases, leaving 12 bases between the germline ends. The CDR3 runs to 13 residues. The CDR3 DNA is TGTGCCAGCAGTTTAAAGGGCAGGGGAGGCTACACCTTC. Translating it yields CASSLKGRGGYTF.

The sample holds a few counts of this clonotype. This sequence joins TRBV5-5 and TRBJ2-3, with 7 positions matching TRBD2. The CDR3 is 14 amino acids. CDR1 is SGHKS, CDR2 YYEKEE, per germline (reference sequence). Trimming removed 4 bases from V and 3 bases from J; junction bases left unmatched: 5. The CDR3 here is CASSLGTITDTQYF. The DNA for the CDR3 is TGTGCCAGCAGCCTGGGGACTATTACAGATACGCAGTATTTT.

This clonotype was found once. CDR3: CSASRGRRVDNEQFF. DNA for the CDR3: TGCAGTGCTAGCCGCGGGAGGCGGGTGGATAATGAGCAGTTCTTC. The chain is built from TRBV20-1 and TRBJ2-1, with 8 bases that match TRBD2. Germline V gene lookup returns CDR1 DFQATT and CDR2 SNEGSKA (reference sequence). The CDR3 totals 15 residues. The ends lost 3 bases at V and 7 bases at J; junction bases unmatched: 11.

V is TRBV6-2 or TRBV6-3 and J is TRBJ2-7; 12 bases fit TRBD2. CDR1 is MNHEY and CDR2 is SVGEGT in the germline V gene. The J segment lost 5 bases and the V segment lost 4 bases, leaving 6 bases of the junction unmatched. This CDR3 has 15 amino acids. CDR3 nucleotide sequence: TGTGCCAGCAGTTCTAGACTAGCGGGAGCCGACGAGCAGTACTTC. Amino acid sequence: CASSSRLAGADEQYF.

The rearrangement joins TRBV20-1 to TRBJ2-1; D gene ambiguous. CDR1 and CDR2 from the germline V gene are DFQATT and SNEGSKA (reference sequence). This CDR3 contains 14 residues. V lost 2 bases to trimming and J lost 5 bases, with 13 bases between them. DNA for the CDR3: TGCAGTGCTAGAAACCAGGTTCCTAACAATGAGCAGTTCTTC. This gives the protein CSARNQVPNNEQFF.

The gene calls are TRBV5-1 and TRBJ2-5; D may match TRBD1 or TRBD2 (5 bases each). This CDR3 spans 13 amino acids. Germline V CDR1 and CDR2: SGHRS, YFSETQ. V was trimmed by 7 bases and J by 3 bases, leaving 13 bases between them. The CDR3 nucleotides read TGCGCCAGCCACGGGACGTCCGAAGAGACCCAGTACTTC. Amino acid sequence: CASHGTSEETQYF.

The sample holds a few counts of this clonotype. The chain recombines TRBV28 with TRBJ2-7, with TRBD2 matching 7 bases. Germline lookup yields CDR1 MDHEN and CDR2 SYDVKM. The V and J ends lost 2 bases and 4 bases, in that order; junction bases with no gene match: 8. CDR3 length equals 15 residues. DNA for the CDR3: TGTGCCAGCAGTTTAGTCGGGGAGGGATCTTACGAGCAGTACTTC. Translating gives CASSLVGEGSYEQYF.

This sequence joins TRBV5-6 and TRBJ2-1, with a possible D match to TRBD2 (6 bases). The J call may be faulty, since TRBJ2-7 better matches the DNA end. This CDR3 has 16 amino acids. The germline CDR1 and CDR2 sequences are SGHDT and YYEEEE. This chain's CDR3 is CASSLFVGGIGYEQYF. In nucleotides, the CDR3 is TGTGCCAGCAGCTTGTTTGTTGGCGGGATCGGGTACGAGCAGTACTTC.

This clonotype was counted between two and nine times. The rearrangement links TRBV29-1 to TRBJ1-5; 10 bases map to TRBD1. The CDR3 runs 14 residues. Germline trimming cut 4 bases from V and 4 bases from J; bases unmatched to any gene: 4. Per germline, CDR1 SQVTM and CDR2 ANQGSEA. CDR3 nucleotide sequence: TGCAGCGTTGGACAGGGGGCGGGTAATCAGCCCCAGCATTTT. Protein sequence: CSVGQGAGNQPQHF.

Note on this clonotype: With a much larger clone just one base away, this may be a read error. CDR3: CASSRRPNTGELFF. CDR3 bases: TGTGCCAGCAGCCGCAGACCCAACACCGGGGAGCTGTTTTTT. This chain joins TRBV6-6 and TRBJ2-2; D is undetermined. The length of the CDR3 is 14 residues. Looked up from germline, CDR1 is MNHNY and CDR2 is SVGAGI (reference sequence). The V end was cut by 6 bases, the J end by 2 bases, with 10 bases between.

A few counts support this clonotype. The CDR3 is CASRTSGSQYF. CDR3 DNA sequence: TGTGCCAGCAGGACTAGCGGATCCCAGTACTTC. V usage is TRBV21-1 and J usage is TRBJ2-5; the table's D gene call, TRBD2, was not cross checked with the DNA. TRBV21-1 is flagged as a pseudogene. This CDR3 is built from 11 residues.

V is TRBV10-3 and J is TRBJ2-7; D not resolved. The V gene lost 6 bases and the J gene lost 0 bases, with 12 bases spanning the gap. This CDR3 spans 14 amino acids. CDR1 and CDR2 (germline): ENHRY, SYGVKD. The CDR3 nucleotides read TGTGCCATCAGATCAGAGATGAGCTCCTACGAGCAGTACTTC. It encodes CAIRSEMSSYEQYF.